The clone carrying this T cell receptor (beta chain) was seen a few times. The time point denotes: after dendritic cell vaccination, including at tumor progression/relapse. Fresh-frozen tumor tissue and more than two years of survival data were available for all. The sample originates from a study of glioma-infiltrating T cells after dendritic cell vaccination. Method: immunoSEQ multiplex PCR; TCRdb's copy keeps in-frame clones and lacks some. The table shows about 65,000 clones, with 86% occurring only once. CDR1 is SGHTA and CDR2 is FQGNSA in the germline V gene. The CDR3 is 13 amino acids. V lost 5 bases to trimming and J lost 9 bases, with 14 bases between them.

The TCR sequence derives from a human donor with glioblastoma. V is TRBV7-2 and J is TRBJ2-1, with D maybe TRBD2 (5 bases). The sequenced sample was blood, obtained after dendritic cell vaccination. CDR3: CASSPEWAGEQFF. The CDR3 nucleotides are TGTGCCAGCAGCCCCGAGTGGGCGGGTGAGCAGTTCTTC.